This T cell receptor beta chain was obtained from a study of blood T cell repertoires in COVID-19. About the study: The United States, Italy and Spain were the sources of the acute and convalescent COVID-19 samples. Sources were T cells, B-cell-depleted T cells, or PBMCs; the material itself was cDNA or gDNA.

The method was immunoSEQ multiplex PCR; TCRdb's version includes in-frame clones alone and lacks a portion of them. The top ten clones hold under 0.75% of a sample with 160,000 or so clones, 80% of them seen once. Losses at the gene ends were 5 bases for V and 4 bases for J; bases not matched to a gene: 4. The CDR3 loop spans 14 amino acids. The V gene's germline CDR1 is SGHTA and CDR2 FQGTGA. The specimen was peripheral blood. The clonotype was recovered from a man in his sixties with acute or convalescent COVID-19. The chain employs TRBV7-3 and TRBJ2-3; 9 nucleotides align to TRBD2. CDR3 amino acids: CASSTGLAPDTQYF. CDR3 in DNA: TGTGCCAGCAGCACCGGACTAGCGCCAGATACGCAGTATTTT.